This T cell receptor (beta chain) was sequenced during a study of beta chain features in type 1 diabetes. Across the whole study: Across every sample, about 110 million sorted cells were examined in total.

The CDR3 totals 14 residues. V shed 4 bases and J 8 bases; nucleotides not matched to a gene: 9. CDR1 SGHNT and CDR2 YYREEE come from the germline V gene (reference sequence). Sorting of CD4+ naive, central memory, regulatory and stem cell-like memory cells was performed via CD45RO/CCR7/CD25/CD127/CD95/CD27. Expressed TCRB transcripts were sequenced, since all the RNA that had been isolated was reverse transcribed. Generated by immunoSEQ multiplex PCR, the TCRdb table keeps only in-frame clones and is missing some. Of about 150,000 clones in the sample, around 10% were seen once. The J gene is TRBJ2-1, the V gene TRBV5-4; 7 bases line up with TRBD2. This clonotype was sampled from a man in his late teens or twenties in good health. The sequenced sample was central memory CD4+ T cells from blood. The CDR3 loop reads CASSTPSAGDEQFF. CDR3 sequence (DNA): TGTGCCAGCAGCACACCTTCGGCGGGGGATGAGCAGTTCTTC.